What follows describes a single T cell receptor beta chain. Its antigen is unknown. This sample stems from a study of monozygotic twins with inflammatory bowel disease. Points from the study as a whole: No separation of different T cell subtypes was possible. Patients with IBD had less TCRbeta diversity (inverse Simpson) than their healthy co-twins.

Every single donor had a roughly 2.7 ml blood sample drawn. Researchers used roughly 3,700 ng of total RNA for each TCR library. TCRdb reanalyzed the 5' RACE reads and collapses them to one entry per CDR3 protein, without DNA. The ten top clones account for 5.6%, within a sample of approximately 300,000 distinct CDR3 sequences. The CDR3 is 14 amino acids. This clonotype originated in a human donor with ulcerative colitis or Crohn's disease, or a healthy co-twin of an affected twin (not recorded which). The chain joins TRBV12-3 or TRBV12-4 to TRBJ2-7. The source material was blood. CDR3: CASSLSGANYEQYF.